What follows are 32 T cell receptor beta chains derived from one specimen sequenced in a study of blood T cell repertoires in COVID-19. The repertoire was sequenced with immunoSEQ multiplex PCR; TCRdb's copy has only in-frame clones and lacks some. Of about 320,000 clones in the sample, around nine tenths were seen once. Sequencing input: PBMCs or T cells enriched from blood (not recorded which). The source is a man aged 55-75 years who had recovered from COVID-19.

This chain's CDR3 is CASRLTIDRMNYGYTF. CDR3 DNA: TGCGCCAGCAGGCTCACTATAGACAGGATGAACTATGGCTACACCTTC. The chain employs TRBV5-1 and TRBJ1-2; TRBD1 might be the D (6 bases). Germline-derived CDR1 and CDR2 are SGHRS and YFSETQ. V was cut by 5 bases and J by 2 bases, with 19 bases left in between. The CDR3 totals 16 residues.

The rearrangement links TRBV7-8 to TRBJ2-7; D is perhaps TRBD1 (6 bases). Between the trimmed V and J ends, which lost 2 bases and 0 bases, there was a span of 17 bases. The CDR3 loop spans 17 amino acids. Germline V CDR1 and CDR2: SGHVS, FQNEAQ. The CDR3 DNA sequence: TGTGCCAGCAGCTTAAGCTACAGGGCCCTCCACTCCTACGAGCAGTACTTC. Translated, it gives CASSLSYRALHSYEQYF.

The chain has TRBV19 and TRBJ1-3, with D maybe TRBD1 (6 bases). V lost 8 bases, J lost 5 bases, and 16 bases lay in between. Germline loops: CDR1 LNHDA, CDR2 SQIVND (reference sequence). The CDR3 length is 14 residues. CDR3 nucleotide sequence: TGTGCCAGTCAATCGGGGGGCTATAGAAACACCATATATTTT. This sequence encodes CASQSGGYRNTIYF.

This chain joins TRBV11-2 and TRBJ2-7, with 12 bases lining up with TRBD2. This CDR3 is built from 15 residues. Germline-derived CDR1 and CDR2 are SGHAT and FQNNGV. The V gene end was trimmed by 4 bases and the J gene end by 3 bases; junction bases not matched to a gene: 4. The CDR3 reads CASSSTSGGFYEQYF. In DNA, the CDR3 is TGTGCCAGCAGCTCGACTAGCGGGGGTTTCTACGAGCAGTACTTC.

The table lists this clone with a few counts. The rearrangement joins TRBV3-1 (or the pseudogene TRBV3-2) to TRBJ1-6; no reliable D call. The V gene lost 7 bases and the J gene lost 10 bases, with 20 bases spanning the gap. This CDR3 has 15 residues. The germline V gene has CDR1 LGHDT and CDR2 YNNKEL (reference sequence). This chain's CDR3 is CASTPSEVGGSPLHF. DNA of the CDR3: TGTGCCAGCACCCCAAGTGAGGTTGGTGGGTCACCCCTCCACTTT.

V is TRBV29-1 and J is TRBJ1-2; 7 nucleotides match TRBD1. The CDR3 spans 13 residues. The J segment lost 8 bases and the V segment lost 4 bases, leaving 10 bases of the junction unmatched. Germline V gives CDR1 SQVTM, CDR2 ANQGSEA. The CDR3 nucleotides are TGCAGCGTTGCGTCTGACAGGGTGGGAGGCTACACCTTC. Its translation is CSVASDRVGGYTF.

In nucleotides, the CDR3 is TGTGCCAGCAGCCGGGGGACTAGCGGGAGTAGAAACAATGAGCAGTTCTTC. It codes for CASSRGTSGSRNNEQFF. V usage is TRBV3-1 (or the pseudogene TRBV3-2) and J usage is TRBJ2-1; 14 bases are a match to TRBD2. Losses at the gene ends were 4 bases for V and 5 bases for J; bases not matched to a gene: 7. Looked up from germline, CDR1 is LGHDT and CDR2 is YNNKEL (reference sequence). This CDR3 has 17 residues.

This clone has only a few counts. Written as DNA, the CDR3 is TGTGCCAGCAGCTTGGAGGGACTCTCTGGAAACACCATATATTTT. This translates into CASSLEGLSGNTIYF. The chain is built from TRBV5-5 and TRBJ1-3; the D gene is possibly TRBD1 (5 bases). CDR3 size: 15 residues. CDR1 is SGHKS and CDR2 is YYEKEE in the germline V gene (reference sequence). Between the trimmed V and J ends, which lost 0 bases and 0 bases, there was a span of 7 bases. The full variable domain, in which reference TRBV5-5 and TRBJ1-3 provide the parts outside the CDR3, is DAGVTQSPTHLIKTRGQQVTLRCSPISGHKSVSWYQQVLGQGPQFIFQYYEKEERGRGNFPDRFSARQFPNYSSELNVNALLLGDSALYLCASSLEGLSGNTIYFGEGSWLTVV.

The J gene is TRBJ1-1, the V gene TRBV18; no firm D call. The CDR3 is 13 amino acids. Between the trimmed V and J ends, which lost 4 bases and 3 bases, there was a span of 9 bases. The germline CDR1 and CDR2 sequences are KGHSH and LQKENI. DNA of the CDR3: TGTGCCAGCTCACATGGGGAGCACACTGAAGCTTTCTTT. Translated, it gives CASSHGEHTEAFF.

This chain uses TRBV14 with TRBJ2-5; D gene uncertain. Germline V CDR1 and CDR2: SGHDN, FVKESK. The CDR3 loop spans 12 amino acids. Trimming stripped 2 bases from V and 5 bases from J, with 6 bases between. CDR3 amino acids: CASSQSSETQYF. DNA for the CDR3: TGTGCCAGCAGCCAAAGTAGCGAGACCCAGTACTTC.

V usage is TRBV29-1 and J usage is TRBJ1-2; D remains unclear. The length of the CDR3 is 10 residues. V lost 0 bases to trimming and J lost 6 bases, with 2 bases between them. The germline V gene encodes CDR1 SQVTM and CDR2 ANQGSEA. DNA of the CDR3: TGCAGCGTTGAAGATAATGGCTACACCTTC. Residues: CSVEDNGYTF.

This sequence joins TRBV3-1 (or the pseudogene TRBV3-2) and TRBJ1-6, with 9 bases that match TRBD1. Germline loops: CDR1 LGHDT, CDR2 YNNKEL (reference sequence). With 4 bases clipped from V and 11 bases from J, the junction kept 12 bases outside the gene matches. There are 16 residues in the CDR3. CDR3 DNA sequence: TGTGCCAGCAGCCGCCTGACAGGGGGTTCTGGTGCACCCCTCCACTTT. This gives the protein CASSRLTGGSGAPLHF.

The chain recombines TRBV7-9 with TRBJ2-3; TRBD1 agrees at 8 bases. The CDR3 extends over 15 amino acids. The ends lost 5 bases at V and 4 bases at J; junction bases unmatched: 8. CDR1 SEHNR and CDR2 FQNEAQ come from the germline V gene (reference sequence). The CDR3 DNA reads TGTGCCAGCAGCCATAGACAGGGGTCCGCAGATACGCAGTATTTT. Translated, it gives CASSHRQGSADTQYF.

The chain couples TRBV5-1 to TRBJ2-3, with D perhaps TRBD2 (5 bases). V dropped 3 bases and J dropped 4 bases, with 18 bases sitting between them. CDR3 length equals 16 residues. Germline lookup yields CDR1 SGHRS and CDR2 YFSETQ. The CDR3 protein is CASSSGRGSNPDTQYF. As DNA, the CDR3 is TGCGCCAGCAGCTCAGGTCGGGGATCCAACCCAGATACGCAGTATTTT.

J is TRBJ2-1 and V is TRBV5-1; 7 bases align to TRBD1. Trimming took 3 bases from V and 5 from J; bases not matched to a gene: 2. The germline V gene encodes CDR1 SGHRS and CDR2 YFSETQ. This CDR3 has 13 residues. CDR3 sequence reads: CASSWGQHNEQFF. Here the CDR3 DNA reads TGCGCCAGCAGCTGGGGACAGCACAATGAGCAGTTCTTC.

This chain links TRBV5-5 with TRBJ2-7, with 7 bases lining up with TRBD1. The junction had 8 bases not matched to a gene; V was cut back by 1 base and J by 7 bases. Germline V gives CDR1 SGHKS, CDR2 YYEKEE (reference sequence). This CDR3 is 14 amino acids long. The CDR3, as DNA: TGTGCCAGCAGCTTGTTCAGGGGGTCGCGAGAGCAGTACTTC. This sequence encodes CASSLFRGSREQYF.

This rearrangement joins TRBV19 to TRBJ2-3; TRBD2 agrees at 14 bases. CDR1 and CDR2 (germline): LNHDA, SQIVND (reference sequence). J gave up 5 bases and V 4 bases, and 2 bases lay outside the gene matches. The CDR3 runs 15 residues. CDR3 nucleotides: TGTGCCAGTAGTACGGGACTAGCGGGGGAAGATACGCAGTATTTT. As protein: CASSTGLAGEDTQYF.

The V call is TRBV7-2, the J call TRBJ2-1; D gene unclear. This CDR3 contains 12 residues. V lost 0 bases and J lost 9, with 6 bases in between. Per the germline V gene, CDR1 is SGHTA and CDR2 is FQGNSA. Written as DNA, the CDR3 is TGTGCCAGCAGCTTAGCTAGAACTGAGCAGTTCTTC. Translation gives CASSLARTEQFF.

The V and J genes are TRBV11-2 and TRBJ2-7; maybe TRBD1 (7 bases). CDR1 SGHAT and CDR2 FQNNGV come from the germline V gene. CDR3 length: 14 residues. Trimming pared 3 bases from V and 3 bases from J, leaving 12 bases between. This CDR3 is CASSFDRDFYEQYF. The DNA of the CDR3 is TGTGCCAGCAGCTTTGACAGGGACTTCTACGAGCAGTACTTC.

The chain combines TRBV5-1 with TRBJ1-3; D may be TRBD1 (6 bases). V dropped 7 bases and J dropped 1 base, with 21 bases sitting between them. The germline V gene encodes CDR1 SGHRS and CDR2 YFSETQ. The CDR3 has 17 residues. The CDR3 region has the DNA TGCGCCAGCTCAACGACAGGTTTCTTCGATTCTGGAAACACCATATATTTT. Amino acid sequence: CASSTTGFFDSGNTIYF. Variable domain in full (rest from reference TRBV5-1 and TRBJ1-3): KAGVTQTPRYLIKTRGQQVTLSCSPISGHRSVSWYQQTPGQGLQFLFEYFSETQRNKGNFPGRFSGRQFSNSRSEMNVSTLELGDSALYLCASSTTGFFDSGNTIYFGEGSWLTVV.

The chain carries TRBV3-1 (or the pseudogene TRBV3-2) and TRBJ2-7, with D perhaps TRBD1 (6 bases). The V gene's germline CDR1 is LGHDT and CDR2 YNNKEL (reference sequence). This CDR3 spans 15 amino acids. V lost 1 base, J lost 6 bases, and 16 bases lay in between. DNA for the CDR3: TGTGCCAGCAGCCAAGTATCGACGCGAGGGGGCGAGCAGTACTTC. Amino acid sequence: CASSQVSTRGGEQYF.

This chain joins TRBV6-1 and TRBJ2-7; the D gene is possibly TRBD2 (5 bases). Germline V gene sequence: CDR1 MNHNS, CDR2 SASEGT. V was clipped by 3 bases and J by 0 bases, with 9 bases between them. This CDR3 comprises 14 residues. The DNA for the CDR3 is TGTGCCAGCAGTGAGCCGGGAACCTCCTACGAGCAGTACTTC. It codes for CASSEPGTSYEQYF.

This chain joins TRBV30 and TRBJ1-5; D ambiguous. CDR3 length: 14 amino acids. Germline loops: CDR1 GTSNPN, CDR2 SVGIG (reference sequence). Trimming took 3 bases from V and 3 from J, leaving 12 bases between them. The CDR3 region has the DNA TGTGCCTGGAGCCCTCCAGGCTACAATCAGCCCCAGCATTTT. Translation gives CAWSPPGYNQPQHF. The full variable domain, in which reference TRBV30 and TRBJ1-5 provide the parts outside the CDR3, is SQTIHQWPATLVQPVGSPLSLECTVEGTSNPNLYWYRQAAGRGLQLLFYSVGIGQISSEVPQNLSASRPQDRQFILSSKKLLLSDSGFYLCAWSPPGYNQPQHFGDGTRLSIL.

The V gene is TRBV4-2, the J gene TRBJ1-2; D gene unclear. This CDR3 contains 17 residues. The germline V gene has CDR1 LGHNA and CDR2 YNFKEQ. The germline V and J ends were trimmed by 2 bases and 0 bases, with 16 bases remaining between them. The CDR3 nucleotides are TGTGCCAGCAGCCAAAATAATGCGGGCACTGCTAACTATGGCTACACCTTC. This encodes CASSQNNAGTANYGYTF.

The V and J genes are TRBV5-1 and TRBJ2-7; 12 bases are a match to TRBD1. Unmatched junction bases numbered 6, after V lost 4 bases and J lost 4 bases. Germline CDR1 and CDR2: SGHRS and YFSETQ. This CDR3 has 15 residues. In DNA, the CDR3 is TGCGCCAGCAGCCCGGGACAGGGGGCGGGGTACGAGCAGTACTTC. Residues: CASSPGQGAGYEQYF.

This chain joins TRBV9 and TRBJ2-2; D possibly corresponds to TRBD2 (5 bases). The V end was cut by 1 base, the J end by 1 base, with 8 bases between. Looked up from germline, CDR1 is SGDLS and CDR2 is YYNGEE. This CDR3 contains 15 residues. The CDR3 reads CASSVTRVNTGELFF. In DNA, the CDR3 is TGTGCCAGCAGCGTAACGAGGGTGAACACCGGGGAGCTGTTTTTT.

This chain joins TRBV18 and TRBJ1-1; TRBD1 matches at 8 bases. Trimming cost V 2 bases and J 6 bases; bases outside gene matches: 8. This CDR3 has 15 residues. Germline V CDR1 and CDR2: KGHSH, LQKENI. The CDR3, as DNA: TGTGCCAGCTCACCAGACGGACAGGGCTGGGCTGAAGCTTTCTTT. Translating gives CASSPDGQGWAEAFF. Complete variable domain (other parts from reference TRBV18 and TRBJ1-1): NAGVMQNPRHLVRRRGQEARLRCSPMKGHSHVYWYRQLPEEGLKFMVYLQKENIIDESGMPKERFSAEFPKEGPSILRIQQVVRGDSAAYFCASSPDGQGWAEAFFGQGTRLTVV.

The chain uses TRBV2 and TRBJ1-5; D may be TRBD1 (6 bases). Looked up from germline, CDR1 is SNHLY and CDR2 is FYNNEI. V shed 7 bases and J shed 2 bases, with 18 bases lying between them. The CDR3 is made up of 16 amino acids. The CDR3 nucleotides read TGTGCCAGCACATACACGGGGGGCGCGGGCAATCAGCCCCAGCATTTT. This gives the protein CASTYTGGAGNQPQHF.

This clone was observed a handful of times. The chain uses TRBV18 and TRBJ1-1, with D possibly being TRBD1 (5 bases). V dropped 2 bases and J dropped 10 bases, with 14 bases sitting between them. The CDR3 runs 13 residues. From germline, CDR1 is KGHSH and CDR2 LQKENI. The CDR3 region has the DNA TGTGCCAGCTCACCAGGACTAGGGCAGGGAGCTTTCTTT. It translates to CASSPGLGQGAFF.

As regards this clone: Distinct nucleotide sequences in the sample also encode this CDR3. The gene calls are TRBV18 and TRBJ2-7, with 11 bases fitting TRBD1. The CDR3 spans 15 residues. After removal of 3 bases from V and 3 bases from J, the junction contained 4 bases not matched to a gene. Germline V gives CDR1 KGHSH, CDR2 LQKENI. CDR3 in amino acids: CASSPGQGAYYEQYF. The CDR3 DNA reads TGTGCCAGCTCACCCGGACAGGGGGCCTACTACGAGCAGTACTTC.

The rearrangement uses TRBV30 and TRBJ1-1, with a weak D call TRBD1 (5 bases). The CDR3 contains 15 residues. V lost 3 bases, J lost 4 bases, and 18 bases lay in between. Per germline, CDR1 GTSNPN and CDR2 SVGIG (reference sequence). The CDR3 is CAWSPVRQRFTEAFF. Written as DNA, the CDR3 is TGTGCCTGGAGCCCCGTAAGACAGAGATTCACTGAAGCTTTCTTT.

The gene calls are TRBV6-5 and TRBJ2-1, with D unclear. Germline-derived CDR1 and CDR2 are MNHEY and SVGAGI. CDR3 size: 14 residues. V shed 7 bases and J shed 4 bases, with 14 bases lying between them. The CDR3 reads CASTRGDEYNEQFF. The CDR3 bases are TGTGCCAGCACGCGTGGAGACGAGTACAATGAGCAGTTCTTC.